A single sample is the source of the 3 T cell receptor beta chains below, sequenced in a study of cytomegalovirus exposure and HLA in healthy donors. Researchers ran the PCR with 60 Vbeta and 13 Jbeta primers. Assay: immunoSEQ multiplex PCR; the TCRdb copy retains only in-frame clones and omits some. The sample yields about 190,000 clones, about 85% seen once. The sample consisted of PBMCs. The receptor set was obtained from a boy between 2 and 10 years old in good health and CMV-seronegative.

As DNA, the CDR3 is TGTGCCAGCAGCAACAGGGGGGACACCGGGGAGCTGTTTTTT. It translates to CASSNRGDTGELFF. The rearrangement links TRBV6-4 to TRBJ2-2; 8 bases agree with TRBD1. In germline, CDR1 is MRHNA, CDR2 SNTAGT. This CDR3 comprises 14 residues. J lost 3 bases, V lost 6 bases, and 3 bases had no gene match.

This clone was counted between two and nine times. The gene calls are TRBV5-6 and TRBJ2-1; 8 bases fit TRBD2. This CDR3 is 14 amino acids long. Trimming cost V 7 bases and J 4 bases; bases outside gene matches: 7. In germline, CDR1 is SGHDT, CDR2 YYEEEE. CDR3 protein: CASHREGGYNEQFF. DNA of the CDR3: TGTGCCAGCCACCGGGAGGGGGGGTACAATGAGCAGTTCTTC.

The chain recombines TRBV5-1 with TRBJ2-3; D perhaps matches TRBD1 (5 bases). Trimming stripped 2 bases from V and 2 bases from J, with 9 bases between. Germline-derived CDR1 and CDR2 are SGHRS and YFSETQ. The CDR3 runs 14 residues. In nucleotides, the CDR3 is TGCGCCAGCAGCTTACAGGACCCCACAGATACGCAGTATTTT. Amino acids: CASSLQDPTDTQYF.